The entry below describes one T cell receptor beta chain. Its cognate antigen is unknown. The source of the sample is a study of T cell responses to AZD1222 COVID-19 vaccine. Some clones are missing from TCRdb's copy, which holds only in-frame ones; the method was immunoSEQ multiplex PCR. The repertoire consists of about 84,000 clones, with around nine tenths occurring once and the leading ten covering about 9.9%. Combined were second doses at about 4 or about 12 weeks. General study findings and limits: There were repertoire samples only from the period after the peak T cell response. Across spike, vaccine-associated CD4 TCRs were found, dominant at 160-218 and 743-854.

This sequence was found in an adult who received the AZD1222 COVID-19 vaccine. The sample here was peripheral blood, taken 28 days after the second AZD1222 dose.

The CDR3 reads CASSLGGGAADTQYF. CDR3 in DNA: TGTGCCAGCAGCTTGGGCGGGGGGGCCGCAGATACGCAGTATTTT. The chain employs TRBV5-4 and TRBJ2-3, with TRBD2 matching over 9 bases. Germline CDR1 and CDR2: SGHNT and YYREEE (reference sequence). V lost 0 bases to trimming and J lost 4 bases; unmatched junction nucleotides: 3. The CDR3 covers 15 residues.